These 13 T cell receptor beta chains share one sample of origin, sequenced in a study of blood T cell repertoires in COVID-19. Generated by immunoSEQ multiplex PCR, the TCRdb table keeps only in-frame clones and is missing some. Of approximately 100,000 clones in the sample, more than 65% were seen once. The sample was peripheral blood. These receptors were taken from a man aged 55 to 70 with acute or convalescent COVID-19.

The chain links TRBV25-1 to TRBJ1-2, with D possibly matching TRBD1 (5 bases). The CDR3 has 15 residues. Germline assignment: CDR1 MGHDK and CDR2 SYGVNS. Trimming shortened V by 1 base and J by 2 bases, and 11 bases separated the two germline ends. Here the CDR3 DNA reads TGTGCCAGCAGTGAATTCCACAGGACCAACTATGGCTACACCTTC. It encodes CASSEFHRTNYGYTF.

The rearrangement links TRBV5-1 to TRBJ2-7, with D maybe TRBD1 (6 bases). The germline gives CDR1 SGHRS, CDR2 YFSETQ. Deletions cut 4 bases from V and 0 bases from J, with 11 bases between. This CDR3 is built from 14 residues. CDR3 bases: TGCGCCAGCAGCCACACAGGGAGCTCCTACGAGCAGTACTTC. The encoded protein is CASSHTGSSYEQYF. The variable domain in full, completed from reference TRBV5-1 and TRBJ2-7, reads KAGVTQTPRYLIKTRGQQVTLSCSPISGHRSVSWYQQTPGQGLQFLFEYFSETQRNKGNFPGRFSGRQFSNSRSEMNVSTLELGDSALYLCASSHTGSSYEQYFGPGTRLTVT.

The chain couples TRBV3-1 (or the pseudogene TRBV3-2) to TRBJ1-2, with 8 bases that match TRBD1. CDR3 length: 13 amino acids. CDR1 LGHDT and CDR2 YNNKEL come from the germline V gene (reference sequence). V shed 2 bases and J 6 bases; nucleotides not matched to a gene: 2. The CDR3 loop is CASSQQGAHGYTF. DNA of the CDR3: TGTGCCAGCAGCCAACAGGGGGCACATGGCTACACCTTC.

This clone occurred once. The chain carries TRBV19 and TRBJ2-1, with TRBD2 matching 10 bases. The germline V gene has CDR1 LNHDA and CDR2 SQIVND (reference sequence). The V segment lost 6 bases and the J segment 3 bases; nucleotides outside the gene matches: 8. The CDR3 extends over 16 amino acids. The CDR3 nucleotides are TGTGCCAGTAGCGCTAGGACTAGCGGTAACTACAATGAGCAGTTCTTC. Protein sequence: CASSARTSGNYNEQFF.

This chain connects TRBV7-2 to TRBJ1-2; perhaps TRBD1 as D (5 bases). Trimming left V 3 bases short and J 2 bases short, with 10 bases between. Germline V gives CDR1 SGHTA, CDR2 FQGNSA. The CDR3 contains 14 residues. The CDR3 region is CASSFEGLNYGYTF. The CDR3 coding sequence is TGTGCCAGCAGCTTTGAGGGACTAAACTATGGCTACACCTTC.

In this sample, this clone turned up a few times. The J gene is TRBJ2-2, the V gene TRBV19; TRBD2 is a possible D gene (5 bases). This CDR3 has 14 residues. CDR1 is LNHDA, CDR2 SQIVND, per germline (reference sequence). V lost 2 bases and J 7 bases, leaving 11 bases between the germline ends. This CDR3 is CASSISGNGGELFF. The CDR3 DNA is TGTGCCAGTAGTATATCGGGGAATGGCGGGGAGCTGTTTTTT.

The gene calls are TRBV5-1 and TRBJ2-3; D perhaps matches TRBD2 (5 bases). V lost 4 bases to trimming and J lost 7 bases, with 13 bases between them. This CDR3 is built from 13 residues. Per germline, CDR1 SGHRS and CDR2 YFSETQ. In nucleotides, the CDR3 is TGCGCCAGCAGCCCCGCCGGGAAAAATACGCAGTATTTT. Translating gives CASSPAGKNTQYF.

The chain carries TRBV18 and TRBJ1-1; no clear D. CDR1 and CDR2 (germline): KGHSH, LQKENI. V was shortened by 2 bases and J by 0 bases, with 4 bases between the two germline ends. The CDR3 runs 13 residues. CDR3 region: CASSPSVNTEAFF. CDR3 nucleotide sequence: TGTGCCAGCTCACCATCGGTGAACACTGAAGCTTTCTTT.

The chain is built from TRBV6-2 or TRBV6-3 and TRBJ1-6, with 9 bases aligning to TRBD1. Germline trimming cut 6 bases from V and 9 bases from J; bases unmatched to any gene: 9. Germline V gene data show CDR1 as MNHEY and CDR2 as SVGEGT. The CDR3 contains 15 residues. The CDR3 DNA sequence: TGTGCCAGCAGCCTCCGAAGGGACAGGGCTTCACCCCTCCACTTT. Protein: CASSLRRDRASPLHF.

V usage is TRBV29-1 and J usage is TRBJ2-1; TRBD1 is a possible D gene (5 bases). CDR3 size: 16 residues. V was trimmed by 4 bases and J by 0 bases, leaving 16 bases between them. The germline CDR1 and CDR2 sequences are SQVTM and ANQGSEA. CDR3 region: CSVGSTASDSYNEQFF. In DNA, the CDR3 is TGCAGCGTTGGGTCGACAGCCTCGGACTCCTACAATGAGCAGTTCTTC.

The chain combines TRBV6-2 or TRBV6-3 with TRBJ2-6; tentatively, D is TRBD2 (7 bases). CDR3 length: 19 residues. Germline assignment: CDR1 MNHEY and CDR2 SVGEGT. Trimming took 2 bases from V and 3 from J, leaving 20 bases between them. The CDR3 reads CASSYHGGGGTVGANVLTF. The DNA of the CDR3 is TGTGCCAGCAGTTACCATGGAGGGGGAGGGACGGTTGGGGCCAACGTCCTGACTTTC.

The chain joins TRBV6-1 to TRBJ1-3; no firm D call. This CDR3 is built from 13 residues. Per the germline V gene, CDR1 is MNHNS and CDR2 is SASEGT. Deletions cut 3 bases from V and 10 bases from J, with 13 bases between. For the CDR3, the DNA is TGTGCCAGCAGTGAGTTGAGTGAGGTGACCATATATTTT. Protein sequence: CASSELSEVTIYF.

This sequence joins TRBV10-3 and TRBJ2-7; D gene ambiguous. The germline CDR1 and CDR2 sequences are ENHRY and SYGVKD. This CDR3 is built from 13 residues. Trimming cost V 5 bases and J 2 bases, with 10 bases left between them. The CDR3 spells CAISPALAYEQYF. In DNA form, the CDR3 reads TGTGCCATCAGTCCGGCCCTAGCCTACGAGCAGTACTTC.